Here is one T cell receptor (beta chain) with its context. The data are from a study of blood T cell repertoires in COVID-19. Study as a whole: The United States, Italy and Spain were the sources of the acute and convalescent COVID-19 samples. Sample material is recorded as cDNA or gDNA derived from T cells, B-cell-depleted T cells, or PBMCs.

V gave up 2 bases and J gave up 4 bases, with 8 bases separating them. This CDR3 comprises 13 residues. Germline V lookup: CDR1 MNHNS, CDR2 SASEGT. Original handling: Scientists estimated how many nucleated cells there were by amplifying reference gene primers. Profiled with immunoSEQ multiplex PCR; TCRdb holds only in-frame clones, not every one. Clone size and the V and J calls come from that table; the DNA yielded D and trimming. The table has about 60,000 clones, about 83% seen once. The receptor's source is a human donor in a cohort sampled during active COVID-19. The chain is built from TRBV6-1 and TRBJ1-1, with D possibly TRBD1 on 6 matching bases. The sequencing input was peripheral blood. The CDR3 sequence is CASSELGGTEAFF. CDR3 DNA: TGTGCCAGCAGTGAACTAGGGGGCACTGAAGCTTTCTTT.